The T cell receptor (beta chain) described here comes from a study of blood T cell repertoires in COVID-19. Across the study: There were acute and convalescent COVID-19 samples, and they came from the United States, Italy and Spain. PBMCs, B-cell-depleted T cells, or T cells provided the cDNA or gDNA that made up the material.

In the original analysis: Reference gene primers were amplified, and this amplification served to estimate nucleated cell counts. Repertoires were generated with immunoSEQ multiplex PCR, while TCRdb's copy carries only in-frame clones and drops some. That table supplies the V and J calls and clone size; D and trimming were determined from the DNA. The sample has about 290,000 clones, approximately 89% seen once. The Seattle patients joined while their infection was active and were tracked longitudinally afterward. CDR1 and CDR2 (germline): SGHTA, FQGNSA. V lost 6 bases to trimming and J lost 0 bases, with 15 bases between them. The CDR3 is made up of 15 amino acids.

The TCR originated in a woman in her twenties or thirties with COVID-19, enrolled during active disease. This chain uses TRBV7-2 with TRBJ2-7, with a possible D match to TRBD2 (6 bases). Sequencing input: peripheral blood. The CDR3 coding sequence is TGTGCCAGCAGTCCAGGGTTGGGGGGCTCCTACGAGCAGTACTTC. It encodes CASSPGLGGSYEQYF.